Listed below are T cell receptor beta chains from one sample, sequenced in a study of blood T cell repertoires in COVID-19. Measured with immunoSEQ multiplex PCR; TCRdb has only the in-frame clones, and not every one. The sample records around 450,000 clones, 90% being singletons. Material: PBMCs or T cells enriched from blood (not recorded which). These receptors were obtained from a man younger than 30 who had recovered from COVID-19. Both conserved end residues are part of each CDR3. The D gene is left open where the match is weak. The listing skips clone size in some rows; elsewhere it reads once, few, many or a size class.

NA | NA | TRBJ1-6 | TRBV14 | CASSRTLVLNSPLHF | TGTGCCAGCAGCCGCACCCTAGTACTTAATTCACCCCTCCACTTT
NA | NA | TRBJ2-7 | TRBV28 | CASSSALEAGPDEQYF | TGTGCCAGCAGTTCGGCTCTGGAAGCGGGCCCTGACGAGCAGTACTTC
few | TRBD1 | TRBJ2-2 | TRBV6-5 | CASSLTGYTGELFF | TGTGCCAGCAGTTTGACAGGGTACACCGGGGAGCTGTTTTTT
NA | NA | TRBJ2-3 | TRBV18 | CASSPRSLKTDTQYF | TGTGCCAGCTCACCACGGAGCCTGAAGACAGATACGCAGTATTTT
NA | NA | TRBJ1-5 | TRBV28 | CASSQSDYQPQHF | TGTGCCAGCAGTCAAAGCGACTATCAGCCCCAGCATTTT
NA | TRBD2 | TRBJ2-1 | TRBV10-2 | CASSETPLAGGTRDNEQFF | TGCGCCAGCAGTGAGACACCACTAGCGGGAGGCACGAGGGACAATGAGCAGTTCTTC
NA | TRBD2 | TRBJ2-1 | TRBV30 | CAWRSGNYNEQFF | TGTGCCTGGAGAAGCGGGAACTACAATGAGCAGTTCTTC
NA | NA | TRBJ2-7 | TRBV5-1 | CASSLIGSSYEQYF | TGCGCCAGCAGCTTGATCGGGAGCTCCTACGAGCAGTACTTC
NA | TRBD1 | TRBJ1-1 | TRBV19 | CASSTYRGIPGNTEAFF | TGTGCCAGTAGTACGTACAGGGGCATCCCCGGGAACACTGAAGCTTTCTTT
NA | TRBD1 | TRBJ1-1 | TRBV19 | CASYDRVGTGGTLNTEAFF | TGTGCCAGCTACGATAGGGTCGGGACAGGGGGTACCCTAAACACTGAAGCTTTCTTT
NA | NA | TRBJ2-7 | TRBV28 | CAVLSSSAAAYEQYF | TGTGCCGTTCTTTCATCTAGCGCCGCAGCCTACGAGCAGTACTTC
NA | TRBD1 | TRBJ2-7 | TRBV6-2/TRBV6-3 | CASSTDRIYEQYF | TGTGCCAGCAGTACGGACAGGATCTACGAGCAGTACTTC
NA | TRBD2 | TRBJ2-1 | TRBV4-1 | CASSHIAGVIGNEQFF | TGCGCCAGCAGCCATATAGCGGGAGTTATAGGTAATGAGCAGTTCTTC
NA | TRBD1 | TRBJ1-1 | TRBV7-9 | CASSLVGWQGAMNTEAFF | TGTGCCAGCAGCTTAGTGGGATGGCAGGGGGCGATGAACACTGAAGCTTTCTTT
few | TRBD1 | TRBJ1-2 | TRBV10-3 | CAISEELRQGGTF | TGTGCCATCAGTGAAGAGTTGCGACAGGGGGGTACCTTC
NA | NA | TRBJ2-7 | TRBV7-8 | CASSLAPAYEQYF | TGTGCCAGCAGCTTAGCCCCAGCCTACGAGCAGTACTTC
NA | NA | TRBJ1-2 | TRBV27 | CASSPGGARGYTF | TGTGCCAGCAGTCCCGGGGGGGCGCGGGGCTACACCTTC
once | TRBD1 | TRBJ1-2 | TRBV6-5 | CASSYRPGGSYGYTF | TGTGCCAGCAGTTACCGGCCAGGGGGAAGCTATGGCTACACCTTC
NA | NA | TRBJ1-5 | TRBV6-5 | CASSYGGLYSNQPQHF | TGTGCCAGCAGTTACGGGGGACTTTATAGCAATCAGCCCCAGCATTTT
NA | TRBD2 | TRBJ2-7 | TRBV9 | CASSDGASGAYEQYF | TGTGCCAGCAGCGATGGTGCTAGCGGGGCCTACGAGCAGTACTTC
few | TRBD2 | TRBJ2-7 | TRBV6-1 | CASSDGASGGGYEQYF | TGTGCCAGCAGTGACGGGGCCAGCGGGGGCGGATACGAGCAGTACTTC
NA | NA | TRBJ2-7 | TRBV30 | CAWSVYLTDEQYF | TGTGCCTGGAGTGTATACCTGACAGACGAGCAGTACTTC